This TCR beta chain was found in a study of response to subunit inactivated influenza vaccine. Overall study findings and caveats: With each seasonal influenza vaccination, the authors suggested, few new T cells are recruited.

MiXCR, applied by TCRdb to the RT-PCR reads, yields one record per CDR3 protein. The sample has 300,000 to 350,000 distinct CDR3 sequences, about 20% seen once. The CDR3 length is 14 residues. CDR1 is MNHEY, CDR2 SVGAGI, per germline. Trimming removed 0 bases at V and 9 bases at J, with 12 bases between. In this sample, this clonotype turned up a few times. The antigen is not known. This TCR was sampled from a man aged 50-75 years who received an inactivated influenza vaccine. The sequences come from PBMCs from blood, collected 21 months after vaccination. The chain combines TRBV6-5 with TRBJ2-4; D tentatively fits TRBD1 or TRBD2 (5 bases each). CDR3 in DNA: TGTGCCAGCAGTTACTCGGTCAGGGAGAGCATTCAGTACTTC. Translating gives CASSYSVRESIQYF.